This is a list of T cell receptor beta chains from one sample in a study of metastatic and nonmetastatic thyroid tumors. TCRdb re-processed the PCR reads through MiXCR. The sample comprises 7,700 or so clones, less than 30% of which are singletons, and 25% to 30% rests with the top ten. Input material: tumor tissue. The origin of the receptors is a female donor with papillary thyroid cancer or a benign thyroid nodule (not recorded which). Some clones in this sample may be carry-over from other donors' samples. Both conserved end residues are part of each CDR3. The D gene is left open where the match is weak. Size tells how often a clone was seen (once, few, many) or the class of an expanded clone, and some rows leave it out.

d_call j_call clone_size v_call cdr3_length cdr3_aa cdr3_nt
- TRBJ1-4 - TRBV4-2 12 CASSQDREKLFF TGTGCCAGCAGCCAAGACAGGGAAAAACTGTTTTTT
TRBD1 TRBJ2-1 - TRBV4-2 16 CASSQPGQGFSNEQFF TGTGCCAGCAGTCAGCCGGGACAGGGATTTTCGAATGAGCAGTTCTTC
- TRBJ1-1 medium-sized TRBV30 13 CAWSLQRHTEAFF TGTGCCTGGAGCCTGCAGAGGCACACTGAAGCTTTCTTT
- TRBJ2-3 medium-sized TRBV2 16 CASWGPETPAGHTQYF TGTGCCAGTTGGGGCCCCGAAACCCCGGCTGGCCATACGCAGTATTTT
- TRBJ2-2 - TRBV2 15 CASTAGLPGTGELFF TGTGCCAGCACTGCAGGTCTCCCAGGGACCGGGGAGCTGTTTTTT
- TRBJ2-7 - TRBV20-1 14 CSAREAGGHTKQYF TGCAGTGCTAGAGAAGCGGGCGGGCATACGAAGCAGTACTTC
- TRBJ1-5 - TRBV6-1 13 CASREQGGQPQHF TGTGCCAGCAGGGAACAGGGAGGGCAGCCCCAGCATTTT
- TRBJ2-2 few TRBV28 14 CASSLSLYTGELFF TGTGCCAGCAGTTTATCTCTCTACACCGGGGAGCTGTTTTTT
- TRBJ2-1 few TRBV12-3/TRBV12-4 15 CASNIRASIYNEQFF TGTGCCAGCAACATTCGGGCCTCGATCTACAATGAGCAGTTCTTC
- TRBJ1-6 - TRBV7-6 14 CASSLGQGSSPLHF TGTGCCAGCAGCTTAGGGCAGGGAAGTTCACCCCTCCACTTT
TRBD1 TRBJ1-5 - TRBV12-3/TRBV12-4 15 CATIQGDYSNQPQHF TGTGCCACCATACAGGGGGATTATAGCAATCAGCCCCAGCATTTT
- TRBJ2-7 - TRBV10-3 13 CAISGGPWGEQYF TGTGCCATCAGTGGGGGGCCCTGGGGCGAGCAGTACTTC
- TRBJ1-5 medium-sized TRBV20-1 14 CSATRTDPNQPQHF TGCAGTGCTACAAGGACAGACCCTAATCAGCCCCAGCATTTT
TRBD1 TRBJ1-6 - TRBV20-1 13 CSAWDRYNSPLHF TGCAGTGCGTGGGACAGATATAATTCACCCCTCCACTTT
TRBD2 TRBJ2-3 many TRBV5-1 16 CASRREGGRGTDTQYF TGCGCCAGCAGACGGGAGGGGGGGAGAGGCACAGATACGCAGTATTTT
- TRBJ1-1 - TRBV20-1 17 CSARDGRGARFDTEAFF TGCAGTGCTAGAGATGGTCGGGGGGCGAGGTTTGACACTGAAGCTTTCTTT
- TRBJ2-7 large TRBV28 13 CASGISADYEQYF TGTGCCAGCGGAATAAGTGCAGACTACGAGCAGTACTTC
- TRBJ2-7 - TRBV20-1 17 CSAPDFWAGGLPYEQYF TGCAGTGCCCCCGATTTTTGGGCAGGAGGCCTACCCTACGAGCAGTACTTC
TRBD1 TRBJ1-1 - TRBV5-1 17 CASSLEGTGGMNTEAFF TGCGCCAGCAGCTTGGAGGGGACAGGTGGCATGAACACTGAAGCTTTCTTT
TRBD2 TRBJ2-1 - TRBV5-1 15 CASSISGVSYNEQFF TGCGCCAGCAGCATTAGCGGGGTCTCCTACAATGAGCAGTTCTTC
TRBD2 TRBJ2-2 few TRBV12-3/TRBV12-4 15 CASRPTSGGPGELFF TGTGCCAGCAGACCTACTAGCGGGGGGCCCGGGGAGCTGTTTTTT
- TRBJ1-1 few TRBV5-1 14 CASSLQGERTEAFF TGCGCCAGCAGTCTACAGGGAGAGAGGACTGAAGCTTTCTTT
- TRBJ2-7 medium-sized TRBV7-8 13 CASSPRDPLEQYF TGTGCCAGCAGCCCGCGGGACCCCCTCGAGCAGTACTTC